This TCR beta chain is from a study of blood T cell repertoires in COVID-19 (dated by TCRdb to between 2020 and 2021). About the investigation overall: Samples covering the acute and convalescent phases of COVID-19 were provided by collaborators in the United States, Italy and Spain. The prospective study material was composed of cDNA or gDNA derived from T cells, B-cell-depleted T cells, or PBMCs. HLA class I and class II types, where available, came from metadata supplied by the sample provider rather than from assay-based typing. A de-identified subject ID, COVID-19 status, age in years and sex were almost always included in the sample metadata. Samples were obtained from the ongoing ImmuneRACE study (first 160 participants) and from 950 to 1,500 subjects provided by 6 global collaborators. The dataset comprised deeply sampled blood TCRbeta repertoires from subjects exposed to, actively infected with, or recovered from COVID-19. The repertoires were released in a freely available public database intended as a resource for research on the immune response to SARS-CoV-2. What the authors observed across the whole study: How much clinical and demographic metadata was included differed by source and by participant, and the metadata was provided uncurated.

One collaborating source in Seattle enrolled patients while the patients were actively infected and followed the patients over time throughout the course of disease. Whole blood was collected in K2EDTA tubes by collaborating institutions according to the institutions' own protocols. Collaborator samples were shipped for TCRbeta analysis as frozen whole blood, isolated PBMCs, or DNA extracted from either sample type. About this clone itself: Its binding antigen is unknown. No per-base quality is available; no much larger clone lies one base away.

The immunoSEQ Assay, a bias-controlled multiplex PCR, was used to amplify TCRbeta CDR3 regions from genomic DNA. Per the source publication's procedure: Nucleated cell counts per sample were estimated from amplification of reference gene primers within the assay. To quantify the absolute abundance of each unique TCRbeta CDR3 rearrangement, sequence reads were collapsed and filtered. For each sample, productive Simpson clonality was calculated as the square root of Simpson's diversity index across productive rearrangements. Here the immuneACCESS table is served through TCRdb, limited to in-frame sequences with V and J called. Missing clones are a known gap in these copies; in checked studies unresolved V genes cover under half, and the rest lacks a known reason. The DNA gave D and trimming, while V, J and clone size come from that table. The sample profile shows a few hundred thousand clones; about 91% of them were found once. The biggest ten clones account for 2.5% to 3% of the sample.

The germline V gene (reference sequence) sets CDR1 to LNHNV and CDR2 to YYDKDF. V loses 1 base of germline sequence and J loses 0 bases, and the interval between the two ends is 13 bases. The CDR3 goes from the cysteine to the phenylalanine over 17 residues. The kept DNA is CDR3 alone, 51 bases in frame from the first base. The sequencing sample was made of peripheral blood. The receptor's source is a person between 18 and 30 years old with COVID-19, enrolled during active disease. The sequence is built from TRBV15 and TRBJ2-1, with a tentative D gene TRBD2 over 5 matching bases. The CDR3: CATSRVDRGNSYNEQFF. The DNA reads as follows: TGTGCCACCAGCAGAGTCGATCGGGGAAACTCCTACAATGAGCAGTTCTTC.